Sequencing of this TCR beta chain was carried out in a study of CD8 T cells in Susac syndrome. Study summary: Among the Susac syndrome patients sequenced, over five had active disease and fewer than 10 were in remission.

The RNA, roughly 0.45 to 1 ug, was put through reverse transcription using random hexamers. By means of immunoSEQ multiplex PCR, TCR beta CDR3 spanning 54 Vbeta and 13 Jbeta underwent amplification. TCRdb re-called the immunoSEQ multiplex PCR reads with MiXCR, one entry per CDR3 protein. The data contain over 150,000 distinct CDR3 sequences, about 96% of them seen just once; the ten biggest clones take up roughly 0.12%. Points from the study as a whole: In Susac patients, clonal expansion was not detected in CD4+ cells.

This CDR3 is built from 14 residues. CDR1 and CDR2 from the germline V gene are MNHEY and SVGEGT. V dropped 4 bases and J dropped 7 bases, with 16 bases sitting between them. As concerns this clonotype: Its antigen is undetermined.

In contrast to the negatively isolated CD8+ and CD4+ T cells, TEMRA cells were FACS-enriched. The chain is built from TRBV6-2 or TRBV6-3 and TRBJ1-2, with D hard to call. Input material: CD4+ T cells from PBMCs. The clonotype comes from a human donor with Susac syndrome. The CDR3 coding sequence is TGTGCCAGCAGTTCTCCCTCGGGAGGCCTTGGCTACACCTTC. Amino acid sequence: CASSSPSGGLGYTF.